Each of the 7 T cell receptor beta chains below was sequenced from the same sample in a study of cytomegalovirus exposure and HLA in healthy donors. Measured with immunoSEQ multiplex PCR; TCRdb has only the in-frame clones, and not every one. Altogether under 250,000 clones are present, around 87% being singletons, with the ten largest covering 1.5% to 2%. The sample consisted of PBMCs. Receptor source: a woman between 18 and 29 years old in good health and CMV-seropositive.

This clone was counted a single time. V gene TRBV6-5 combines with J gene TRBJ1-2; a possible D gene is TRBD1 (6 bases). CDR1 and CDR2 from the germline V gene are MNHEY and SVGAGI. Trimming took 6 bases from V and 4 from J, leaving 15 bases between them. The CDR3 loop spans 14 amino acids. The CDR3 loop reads CASSAGDGGYGYTF. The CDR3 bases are TGTGCCAGCAGCGCAGGGGATGGTGGCTATGGCTACACCTTC.

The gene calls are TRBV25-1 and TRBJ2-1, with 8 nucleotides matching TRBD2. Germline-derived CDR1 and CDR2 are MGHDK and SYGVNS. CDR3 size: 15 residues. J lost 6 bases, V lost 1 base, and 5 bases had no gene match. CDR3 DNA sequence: TGTGCCAGCAGTGAATTAGCGGGATTGAGCAATGAGCAGTTCTTC. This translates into CASSELAGLSNEQFF.

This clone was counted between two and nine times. The CDR3 reads CASSLAAGAYEQYF. The CDR3 nucleotides read TGTGCCAGCAGCTTGGCGGCCGGAGCCTACGAGCAGTACTTC. This chain joins TRBV5-4 and TRBJ2-7; D gene ambiguous. The CDR3 consists of 14 residues. CDR1 is SGHNT, CDR2 YYREEE, per germline (reference sequence). V was trimmed by 0 bases and J by 2 bases, leaving 9 bases between them.

The CDR3 nucleotides read TGTGCCTGGGGGAGCGGGAGTTGGAATGAGCAGTTCTTC. This sequence encodes CAWGSGSWNEQFF. The J gene is TRBJ2-1, the V gene TRBV30; TRBD2 matches 8 bases. Trimming removed 5 bases from V and 7 bases from J; junction bases left unmatched: 7. The CDR3 has 13 amino acids. Germline V gives CDR1 GTSNPN, CDR2 SVGIG (reference sequence).

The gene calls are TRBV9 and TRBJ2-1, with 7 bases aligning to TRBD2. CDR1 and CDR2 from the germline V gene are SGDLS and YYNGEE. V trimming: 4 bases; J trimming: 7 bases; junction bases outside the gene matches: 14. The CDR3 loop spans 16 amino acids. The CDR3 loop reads CASSPPAGGSWNEQFF. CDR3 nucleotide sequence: TGTGCCAGCAGCCCTCCCGCGGGCGGGAGCTGGAATGAGCAGTTCTTC.

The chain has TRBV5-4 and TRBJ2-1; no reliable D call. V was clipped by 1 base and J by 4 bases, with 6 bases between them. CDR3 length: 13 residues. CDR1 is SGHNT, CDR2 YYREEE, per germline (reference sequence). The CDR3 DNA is TGTGCCAGCAGCTTGCCAGGTTACAATGAGCAGTTCTTC. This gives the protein CASSLPGYNEQFF.

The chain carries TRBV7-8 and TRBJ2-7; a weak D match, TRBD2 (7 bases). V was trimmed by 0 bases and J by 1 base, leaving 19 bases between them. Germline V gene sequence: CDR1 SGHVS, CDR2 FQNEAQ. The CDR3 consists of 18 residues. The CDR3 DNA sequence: TGTGCCAGCAGCTTAGCCCCACGGGGGGCCCGGGTTTCCTACGAGCAGTACTTC. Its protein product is CASSLAPRGARVSYEQYF. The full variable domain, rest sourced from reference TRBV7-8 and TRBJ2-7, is GAGVSQSPRYKVAKRGQDVALRCDPISGHVSLFWYQQALGQGPEFLTYFQNEAQLDKSGLPSDRFFAERPEGSVSTLKIQRTQQEDSAVYLCASSLAPRGARVSYEQYFGPGTRLTVT.